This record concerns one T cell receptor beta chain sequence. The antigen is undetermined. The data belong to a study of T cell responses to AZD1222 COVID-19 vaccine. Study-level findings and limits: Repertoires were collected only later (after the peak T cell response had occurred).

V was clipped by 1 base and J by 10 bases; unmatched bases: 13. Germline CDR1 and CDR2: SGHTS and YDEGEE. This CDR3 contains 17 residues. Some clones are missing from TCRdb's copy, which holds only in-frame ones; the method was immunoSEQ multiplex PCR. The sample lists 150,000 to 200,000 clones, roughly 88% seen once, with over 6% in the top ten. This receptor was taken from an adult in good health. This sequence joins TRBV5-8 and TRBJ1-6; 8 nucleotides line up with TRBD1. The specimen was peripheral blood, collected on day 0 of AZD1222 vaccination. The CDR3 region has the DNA TGTGCCAGCAGCTTGACGCAGGGGGCCTTGGTAGAGTCACCCCTCCACTTT. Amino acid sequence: CASSLTQGALVESPLHF.